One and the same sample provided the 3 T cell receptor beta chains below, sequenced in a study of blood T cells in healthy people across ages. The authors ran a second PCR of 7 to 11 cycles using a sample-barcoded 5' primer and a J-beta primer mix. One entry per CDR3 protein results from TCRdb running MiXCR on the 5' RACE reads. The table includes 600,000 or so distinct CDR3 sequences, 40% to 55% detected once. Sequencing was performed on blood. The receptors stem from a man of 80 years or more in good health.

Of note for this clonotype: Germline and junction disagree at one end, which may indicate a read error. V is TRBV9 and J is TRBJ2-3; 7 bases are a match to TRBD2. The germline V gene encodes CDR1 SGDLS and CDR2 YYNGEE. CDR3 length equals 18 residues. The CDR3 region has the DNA TGTGCCAGCAGTAACCCCTCTGGACTGGCGGGAGTCTTAGATACGCGGTATTTT. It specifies CASSNPSGLAGVLDTRYF.

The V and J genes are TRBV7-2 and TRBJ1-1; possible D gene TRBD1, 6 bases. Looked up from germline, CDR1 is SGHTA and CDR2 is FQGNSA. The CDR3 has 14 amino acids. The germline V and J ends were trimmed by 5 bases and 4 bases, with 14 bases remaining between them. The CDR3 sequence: CASSRGGQSTEAFF. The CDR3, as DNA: TGTGCCAGCAGCCGGGGCGGACAGTCCACTGAAGCTTTCTTT.

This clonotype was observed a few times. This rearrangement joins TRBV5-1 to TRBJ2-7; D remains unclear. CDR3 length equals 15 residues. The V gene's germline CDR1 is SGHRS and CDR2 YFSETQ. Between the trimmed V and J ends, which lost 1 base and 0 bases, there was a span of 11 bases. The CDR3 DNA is TGCGCCAGCAGCTTGTATGGGCTCCCCTCCTACGAGCAGTACTTC. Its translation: CASSLYGLPSYEQYF.